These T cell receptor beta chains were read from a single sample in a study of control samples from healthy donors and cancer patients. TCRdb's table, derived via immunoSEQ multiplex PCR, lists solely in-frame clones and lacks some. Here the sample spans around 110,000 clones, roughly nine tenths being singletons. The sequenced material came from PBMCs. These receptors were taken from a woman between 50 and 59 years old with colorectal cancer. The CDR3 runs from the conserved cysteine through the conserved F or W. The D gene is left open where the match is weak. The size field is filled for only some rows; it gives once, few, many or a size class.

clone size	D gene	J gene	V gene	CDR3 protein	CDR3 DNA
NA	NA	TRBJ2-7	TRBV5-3	CARSPPGNTDYEQYF	TGTGCCAGAAGCCCCCCGGGGAATACGGATTACGAGCAGTACTTC
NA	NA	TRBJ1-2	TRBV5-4	CASSSAGAEDYGYTF	TGTGCCAGCAGCTCCGCGGGAGCAGAAGACTATGGCTACACCTTC
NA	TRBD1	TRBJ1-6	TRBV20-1	CSASSDRGYSPLHF	TGCAGTGCTAGTTCGGACAGGGGTTATTCACCCCTCCACTTT
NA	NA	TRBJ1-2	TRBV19	CASSPPAGRDYGYTF	TGTGCCAGTAGCCCCCCGGCGGGACGGGACTATGGCTACACCTTC
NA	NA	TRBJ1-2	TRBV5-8	CASSREYGYTF	TGTGCCAGCAGTCGGGAGTATGGCTACACCTTC
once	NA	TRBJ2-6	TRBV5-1	CASSAGGLLSGANVLTF	TGCGCCAGCAGCGCAGGTGGTCTTCTCTCTGGGGCCAACGTCCTGACTTTC
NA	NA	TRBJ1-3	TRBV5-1	CASSLESRRAGNTIYF	TGCGCCAGCAGCTTGGAATCCCGGCGGGCAGGAAACACCATATATTTT
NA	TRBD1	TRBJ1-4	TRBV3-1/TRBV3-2	CASSPPGQTNEKLFF	TGTGCCAGCAGCCCACCGGGACAGACTAATGAAAAACTGTTTTTT
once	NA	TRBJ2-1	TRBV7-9	CASSLWLADVYNEQFF	TGTGCCAGCAGCTTATGGTTAGCGGACGTTTACAATGAGCAGTTCTTC
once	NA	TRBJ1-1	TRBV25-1	CASSYGVGTEAFF	TGTGCCAGCAGTTATGGTGTTGGCACTGAAGCTTTCTTT
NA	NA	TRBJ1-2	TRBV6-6	CASSFWGGEGYTF	TGTGCCAGCAGTTTTTGGGGGGGTGAGGGCTACACCTTC
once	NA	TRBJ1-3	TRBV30	CAWSRPTYQGRSGNTIYF	TGTGCCTGGAGTCGACCTACTTATCAGGGACGCTCTGGAAACACCATATATTTT
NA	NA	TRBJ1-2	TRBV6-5	CATRGSNNYGYTF	TGTGCCACCCGAGGGTCCAATAACTATGGCTACACCTTC
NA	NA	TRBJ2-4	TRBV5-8	CASSNSTAKNIQYF	TGTGCCAGCAGCAACTCAACGGCCAAAAACATTCAGTACTTC
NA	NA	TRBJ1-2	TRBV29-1	CSGIDSNYGYTF	TGCAGCGGTATAGACAGTAACTATGGCTACACCTTC
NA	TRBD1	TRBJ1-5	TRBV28	CASSVTGGSQPQHF	TGTGCCAGCAGTGTAACAGGGGGTAGTCAGCCCCAGCATTTT
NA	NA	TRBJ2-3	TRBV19	CASSARQVGTQYF	TGTGCCAGTAGTGCCCGACAGGTGGGAACGCAGTATTTT
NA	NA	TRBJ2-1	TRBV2	CASIWDPSYNEQFF	TGTGCCAGCATTTGGGACCCTTCCTACAATGAGCAGTTCTTC
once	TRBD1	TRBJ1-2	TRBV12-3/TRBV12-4	CASSWTGGGYTF	TGTGCCAGCAGTTGGACAGGGGGCGGCTACACCTTC
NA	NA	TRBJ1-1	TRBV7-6	CASSLAMGNTEAFF	TGTGCCAGCAGCTTAGCGATGGGGAACACTGAAGCTTTCTTT
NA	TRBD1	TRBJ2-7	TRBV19	CASSIVIGTGALNPYEQYF	TGTGCCAGTAGTATAGTTATTGGGACAGGGGCGCTTAATCCCTACGAGCAGTACTTC
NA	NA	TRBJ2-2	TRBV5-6	CASSWGWSGTEHRGAVF	TGTGCCAGCAGCTGGGGCTGGAGCGGGACAGAACACCGGGGAGCTGTTTTT
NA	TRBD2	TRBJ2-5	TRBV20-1	CSASAGDGTQYF	TGCAGTGCTAGTGCGGGGGACGGGACCCAGTACTTC
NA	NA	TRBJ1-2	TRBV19	CASSIQGYTNYGYTF	TGTGCCAGTAGTATACAGGGTTACACTAACTATGGCTACACCTTC
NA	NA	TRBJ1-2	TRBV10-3	CAISDGPEYGYTF	TGTGCCATCAGTGACGGGCCGGAGTATGGCTACACCTTC
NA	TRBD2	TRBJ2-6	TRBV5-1	CASGPTRGTGANVLTF	TGCGCCAGCGGACCGACGCGGGGGACTGGGGCCAACGTCCTGACTTTC
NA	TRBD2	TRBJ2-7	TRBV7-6	CASSSLSAGASYEQYF	TGTGCCAGCAGCTCCCTGAGTGCGGGAGCCAGCTACGAGCAGTACTTC
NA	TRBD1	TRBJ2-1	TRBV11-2	CASSLTGTGFPYNEQFF	TGTGCCAGCAGCTTAACCGGGACAGGGTTCCCCTACAATGAGCAGTTCTTC